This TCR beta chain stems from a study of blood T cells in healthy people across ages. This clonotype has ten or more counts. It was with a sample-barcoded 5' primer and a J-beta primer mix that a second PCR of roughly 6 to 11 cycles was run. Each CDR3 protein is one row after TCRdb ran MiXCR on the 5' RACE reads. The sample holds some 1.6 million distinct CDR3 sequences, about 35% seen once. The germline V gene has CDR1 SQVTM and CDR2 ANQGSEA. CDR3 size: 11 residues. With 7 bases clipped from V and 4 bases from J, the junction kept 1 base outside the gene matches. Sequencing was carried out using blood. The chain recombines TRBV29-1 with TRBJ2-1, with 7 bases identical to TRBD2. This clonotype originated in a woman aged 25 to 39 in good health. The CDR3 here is CSGEGYNEQFF. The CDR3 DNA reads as TGCAGCGGGGAGGGGTACAATGAGCAGTTCTTC.